This entry concerns a single TCR beta chain. Its antigen is unknown. Profiled with immunoSEQ multiplex PCR; TCRdb holds only in-frame clones, not every one. This table holds roughly 150,000 clones, under 95% found once. The data originate from a study of T cell responses to AZD1222 COVID-19 vaccine. The junction had 7 bases not matched to a gene; V was cut back by 8 bases and J by 7 bases. Germline V gives CDR1 SEHNR, CDR2 FQNEAQ (reference sequence). This CDR3 is 13 amino acids long. General study findings and limits: Every sample of the repertoires postdated the peak T cell response.

The V call is TRBV7-9, the J call TRBJ2-3; 9 nucleotides agree with TRBD2. This specimen consisted of peripheral blood, obtained on day 0 of AZD1222 vaccination. This TCR was recovered from an adult in good health. CDR3 DNA: TGTGCCAGCTCCGGGACTAGCAGGAATACGCAGTATTTT. It codes for CASSGTSRNTQYF.